One sample yielded the 11 T cell receptor beta chains listed below, sequenced in a study of T cells in Graves' hyperthyroidism and ophthalmopathy. The TCR beta CDR3 regions underwent amplification using RNA transcripts as the source. First-round RT-PCR of the TCR CDR3 relied on the HTBI primer set. In TCRdb, the multiplex PCR reads were re-called with MiXCR into one record per CDR3 protein. This sample has a few hundred thousand distinct CDR3 sequences; 15% to 20% occur once, and the top ten carry around 55%. The sequencing sample was made of blood. The receptor source for this set is a woman aged 60-75 years with Graves' ophthalmopathy.

This clonotype was counted at least ten times. This chain connects TRBV6-1 to TRBJ1-2, with TRBD1 matching over 7 bases. The CDR3 has 14 amino acids. The germline gives CDR1 MNHNS, CDR2 SASEGT. The V and J ends lost 7 bases and 2 bases, in that order; junction bases with no gene match: 7. The CDR3 DNA is TGTGCCAGCAATACGGACAGGTCCAACTATGGCTACACCTTC. Its translation is CASNTDRSNYGYTF.

There are many counts of this clonotype. The chain combines TRBV12-3 or TRBV12-4 with TRBJ2-1, with TRBD2 identical over 9 bases. This CDR3 is built from 16 residues. The trim removed 3 bases at V and 6 bases at J, leaving 9 bases unmatched. The CDR3 spells CASSFGGRAVGNEQFF. The CDR3 coding sequence is TGTGCCAGCAGTTTTGGCGGGAGGGCCGTGGGCAATGAGCAGTTCTTC.

This clonotype was seen at least ten times. The chain joins TRBV11-2 to TRBJ1-4; D not certain. The CDR3 length is 13 residues. Trimming left V 5 bases short and J 8 bases short, with 12 bases between. The V gene's germline CDR1 is SGHAT and CDR2 FQNNGV. Here the CDR3 DNA reads TGTGCCAGCAGCCACTTTTCGCGGGAAAAACTGTTTTTT. Amino acid sequence: CASSHFSREKLFF. Based on the CDR3 plus reference TRBV11-2 and TRBJ1-4, the full variable domain is EAGVAQSPRYKIIEKRQSVAFWCNPISGHATLYWYQQILGQGPKLLIQFQNNGVVDDSQLPKDRFSAERLKGVDSTLKIQPAKLEDSAVYLCASSHFSREKLFFGSGTQLSVL.

This clonotype was picked up many times. V and J are TRBV6-1 and TRBJ2-5; D unclear. The CDR3 consists of 14 residues. Germline V lookup: CDR1 MNHNS, CDR2 SASEGT. The V end was cut by 6 bases, the J end by 3 bases, with 14 bases between. The CDR3 reads CASSNTRPEETQYF. The CDR3 DNA reads TGTGCCAGCAGCAATACAAGGCCGGAAGAGACCCAGTACTTC.

This clonotype appeared many times. V is TRBV5-1 and J is TRBJ1-1, with D maybe TRBD1 (6 bases). Germline CDR1 and CDR2: SGHRS and YFSETQ. The CDR3 is 17 residues long. The germline V and J ends were trimmed by 2 bases and 1 base, with 18 bases remaining between them. CDR3 DNA sequence: TGCGCCAGCAGCTTAAACCCCGGGACATCGTCGAACACTGAAGCTTTCTTT. Translation gives CASSLNPGTSSNTEAFF.

The V call is TRBV11-2, the J call TRBJ1-5; D is perhaps TRBD1 (5 bases). The CDR3 runs 14 residues. V lost 0 bases and J 6 bases, leaving 9 bases between the germline ends. Germline assignment: CDR1 SGHAT and CDR2 FQNNGV. The CDR3 sequence is CASSLDLGGQPQHF. The CDR3 bases are TGTGCCAGCAGCTTAGATCTTGGGGGTCAGCCCCAGCATTTT.

The gene calls are TRBV9 and TRBJ2-6; D not resolved. CDR3 length equals 15 residues. V was trimmed by 2 bases and J by 2 bases, leaving 8 bases between them. The germline V gene encodes CDR1 SGDLS and CDR2 YYNGEE. The DNA for the CDR3 is TGTGCCAGCAGCGTTCGGAGTGCTGGGGCCAACGTCCTGACTTTC. As protein: CASSVRSAGANVLTF.

This sequence joins TRBV14 and TRBJ2-1, with a tentative D call TRBD1 (6 bases). V gave up 1 base and J gave up 2 bases, with 12 bases separating them. The CDR3 is made up of 16 amino acids. Looked up from germline, CDR1 is SGHDN and CDR2 is FVKESK. The CDR3 here is CASSQGSQGPYNEQFF. CDR3 nucleotides: TGTGCCAGCAGCCAAGGGAGTCAGGGGCCCTACAATGAGCAGTTCTTC.

This clonotype was recorded at least ten times. The chain recombines TRBV2 with TRBJ1-4, with 10 nucleotides matching TRBD1. The CDR3 has 17 residues. CDR1 SNHLY and CDR2 FYNNEI come from the germline V gene. V lost 5 bases to trimming and J lost 6 bases; unmatched junction nucleotides: 12. The CDR3 region has the DNA TGTGCCAGCAGTACGGGACAGGGGAATTTAGGCGATGAAAAACTGTTTTTT. This translates into CASSTGQGNLGDEKLFF. Full variable domain (outside the CDR3, taken from reference TRBV2 and TRBJ1-4): EPEVTQTPSHQVTQMGQEVILRCVPISNHLYFYWYRQILGQKVEFLVSFYNNEISEKSEIFDDQFSVERPDGSNFTLKIRSTKLEDSAMYFCASSTGQGNLGDEKLFFGSGTQLSVL.

This clonotype appeared many times. CDR3 sequence (DNA): TGTGCCAGCAGCTTAGACGCAGGGCGAGGCTACACCTTC. The encoded protein is CASSLDAGRGYTF. J is TRBJ1-2 and V is TRBV11-1, with D maybe TRBD1 (5 bases). Trimming pared 1 base from V and 8 bases from J, leaving 11 bases between. CDR3 length: 13 residues. CDR1 is SGHAT and CDR2 is FQDESV in the germline V gene (reference sequence).

The chain employs TRBV7-6 and TRBJ2-2; unclear D gene. The germline V gene has CDR1 SGHVS and CDR2 FNYEAQ. The V end lost 0 bases, the J end lost 6 bases, and 8 bases lay between the germline ends. This CDR3 region has 14 residues. The CDR3 bases are TGTGCCAGCAGCTTAGCGGGGTCGGCCGGGGAGCTGTTTTTT. This encodes CASSLAGSAGELFF.